Listed below are T cell receptor beta chains from one sample, sequenced in a study of chemoradiotherapy in HPV16-positive cancers. The method was immunoSEQ multiplex PCR; TCRdb's version includes in-frame clones alone and lacks a portion of them. The sample comprises more than 7,500 clones, around three quarters of which are singletons, and approximately 7% rests with the top ten. This specimen was acquired from a patient who underwent chemoradiotherapy. These receptors originate from a human donor with HPV-associated anogenital cancer. CDR3s include the opening cysteine and the closing phenylalanine or tryptophan. Each record gives: V gene, D gene, J gene, clone size, CDR3 protein, CDR3 DNA. A D gene is named only where the DNA matches it firmly. The size of a clone is reported for some rows only, either as once, few or many, or as a class for expanded clones.

V: TRBV9
D: TRBD2
J: TRBJ2-1
size: .
CDR3: CASSVEEGGLNEQFF
DNA: TGTGCCAGCAGCGTAGAGGAGGGAGGGCTCAATGAGCAGTTCTTC

V: TRBV29-1
D: .
J: TRBJ1-2
size: .
CDR3: CSVEPDGYTF
DNA: TGCAGCGTGGAGCCCGATGGCTACACCTTC

V: TRBV6-5
D: .
J: TRBJ1-5
size: .
CDR3: CASRRGSNQPQHF
DNA: TGTGCCAGCAGGAGGGGTAGCAATCAGCCCCAGCATTTT

V: TRBV28
D: .
J: TRBJ1-1
size: once
CDR3: CASTISRAPWEAFF
DNA: TGTGCCAGCACCATATCCCGGGCCCCCTGGGAAGCTTTCTTT

V: TRBV2
D: .
J: TRBJ2-3
size: .
CDR3: CASSPPFTDTQYF
DNA: TGTGCCAGCAGCCCACCCTTCACAGATACGCAGTATTTT

V: TRBV5-1
D: TRBD1
J: TRBJ1-1
size: .
CDR3: CASRAAGGTEAFF
DNA: TGCGCCAGCAGGGCGGCAGGGGGCACTGAAGCTTTCTTT

V: TRBV7-9
D: TRBD1
J: TRBJ1-2
size: .
CDR3: CASSLGRTGDYGYTF
DNA: TGTGCCAGCAGCTTAGGGAGGACAGGGGACTATGGCTACACCTTC

V: TRBV6-1
D: TRBD1
J: TRBJ1-1
size: .
CDR3: CASSEFGTGAETEAFF
DNA: TGTGCCAGCAGTGAATTTGGGACAGGGGCCGAAACTGAAGCTTTCTTT

V: TRBV19
D: TRBD2
J: TRBJ2-3
size: .
CDR3: CASSPTPGVAGSTDTQYF
DNA: TGTGCCAGTAGTCCGACCCCTGGGGTAGCGGGGAGCACAGATACGCAGTATTTT

V: TRBV6-1
D: TRBD1
J: TRBJ1-1
size: .
CDR3: CASSAITGVPTEAFF
DNA: TGTGCCAGCAGTGCCATTACAGGGGTTCCCACTGAAGCTTTCTTT

V: TRBV9
D: .
J: TRBJ2-7
size: .
CDR3: CASSVGQSSYEQYF
DNA: TGTGCCAGCAGCGTTGGGCAGAGCTCCTACGAGCAGTACTTC

V: TRBV5-1
D: .
J: TRBJ2-3
size: .
CDR3: CASSLEARVGMRRTDTQYF
DNA: TGCGCCAGCAGCTTGGAGGCCAGGGTGGGGATGCGGCGCACAGATACGCAGTATTTT

V: TRBV2
D: .
J: TRBJ1-5
size: .
CDR3: CASSDRRDQPQHF
DNA: TGTGCCAGCTCCGACAGGAGGGATCAGCCCCAGCATTTT